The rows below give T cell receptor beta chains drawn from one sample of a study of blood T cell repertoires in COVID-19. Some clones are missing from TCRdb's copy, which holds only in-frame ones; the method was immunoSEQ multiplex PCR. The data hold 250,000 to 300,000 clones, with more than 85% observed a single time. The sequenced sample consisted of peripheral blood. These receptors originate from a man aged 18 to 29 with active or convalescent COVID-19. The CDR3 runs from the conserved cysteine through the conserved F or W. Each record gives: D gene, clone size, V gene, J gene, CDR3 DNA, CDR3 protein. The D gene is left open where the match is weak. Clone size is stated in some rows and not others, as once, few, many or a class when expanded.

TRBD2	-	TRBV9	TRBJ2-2	TGTGCCAGCAGCGTAGAGGGAGGGTACATCGGGGAGCTGTTTTTT	CASSVEGGYIGELFF
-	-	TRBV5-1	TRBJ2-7	TGCGCCAGCAGCTTGGAGGGGGAACCGACTTACGAGCAGTACTTC	CASSLEGEPTYEQYF
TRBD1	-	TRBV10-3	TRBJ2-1	TGTGCCATCAGTGGGGACAGGGGGGTCAATGAGCAGTTCTTC	CAISGDRGVNEQFF
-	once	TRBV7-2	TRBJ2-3	TGTGCCAGCAAGACTAGGGGAGCAACAGATACGCAGTATTTT	CASKTRGATDTQYF
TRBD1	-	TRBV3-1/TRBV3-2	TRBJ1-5	TGTGCCAGCAGCCAAACGACAGGGCTGGGCGGTCAGCCCCAGCATTTT	CASSQTTGLGGQPQHF
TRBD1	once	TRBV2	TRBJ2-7	TGTGCCAGCAGTGCCCTACTTGACAGGGGATACTCCTACGAGCAGTACTTC	CASSALLDRGYSYEQYF
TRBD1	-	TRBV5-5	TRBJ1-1	TGTGCCAGCAGTTCCGGGACAGGGGGGAGCACTGAAGCTTTCTTT	CASSSGTGGSTEAFF
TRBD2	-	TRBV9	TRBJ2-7	TGTGCCAGCAGCGTAGGAGCGGGGGTTTCCTACGAGCAGTACTTC	CASSVGAGVSYEQYF
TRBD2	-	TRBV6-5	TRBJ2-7	TGTGCCAGCACCCCTGGGCTAGCGGGATCCTACGAGCAGTACTTC	CASTPGLAGSYEQYF
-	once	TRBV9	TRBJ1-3	TGTGCCAGCAGCGTAGATCAGGGCAGCTCTGGAAACACCATATATTTT	CASSVDQGSSGNTIYF
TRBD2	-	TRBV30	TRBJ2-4	TGTGCCTGGAGCGCCGGGACTAGCACCCCGTACTTC	CAWSAGTSTPYF
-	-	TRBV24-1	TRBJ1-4	TGTGCCACCAGTGATAGTCGGGGGGCTAATGAAAAACTGTTTTTT	CATSDSRGANEKLFF
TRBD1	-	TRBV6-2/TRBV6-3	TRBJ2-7	TGTGCCAGCAGTCGGACAGGGCCCTCCTACGAGCAGTACTTC	CASSRTGPSYEQYF
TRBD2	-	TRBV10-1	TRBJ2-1	TGCGCCACCGCAACCCTAGCGGACGGGGGCTACAATGAGCAGTTCTTC	CATATLADGGYNEQFF
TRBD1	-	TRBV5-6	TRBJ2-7	TGTGCCAGCGGAAGACAGGGGTCCTACGAGCAGTACTTC	CASGRQGSYEQYF
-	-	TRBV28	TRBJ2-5	TGTGCCAGCAGTCAAAGCACAGGGCTACACCAAGAGACCCAGTACTTC	CASSQSTGLHQETQYF
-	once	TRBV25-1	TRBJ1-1	TGTGCCAGCAGTGAAGACTGGGGGCGGAACACTGAAGCTTTCTTT	CASSEDWGRNTEAFF
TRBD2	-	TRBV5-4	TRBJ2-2	TGTGCCAGCAGACCGGGACTAGCGGGAGGGAACACCGGGGAGCTGTTTTTT	CASRPGLAGGNTGELFF
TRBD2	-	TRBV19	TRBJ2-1	TGTGCCAGTAGTCCCTCGATGGCGGGAGATGACAATGAGCAGTTCTTC	CASSPSMAGDDNEQFF
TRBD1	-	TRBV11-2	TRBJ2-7	TGTGCCAGCAGCCCGGGACAGGGGGCCTACGAGCAGTACTTC	CASSPGQGAYEQYF
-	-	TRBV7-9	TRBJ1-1	TGTGCCAGCAGACCGGAGACGAACACTGAAGCTTTCTTT	CASRPETNTEAFF
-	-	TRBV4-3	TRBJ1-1	TGCGCCAGCGCTCGAGGGGGTGAAGCTTTCTTT	CASARGGEAFF
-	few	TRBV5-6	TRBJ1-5	TGTGCCAGCAGCTCACAGGGCAATCAGCCCCAGCATTTT	CASSSQGNQPQHF
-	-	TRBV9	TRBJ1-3	TGTGCCAGCAGCGCCCCCAGTCTCTCTGGAAACACCATATATTTT	CASSAPSLSGNTIYF
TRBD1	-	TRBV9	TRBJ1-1	TGTGCCAGCAGCGTTACAGGGGACGTAACTGAAGCTTTCTTT	CASSVTGDVTEAFF
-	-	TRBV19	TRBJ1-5	TGTGCCAGTAGTATGGGGGGGGCCAGCAATCAGCCCCAGCATTTT	CASSMGGASNQPQHF
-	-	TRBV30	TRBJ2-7	TGTGCCTGGAGTCGCGGGAAATACGAGCAGTACTTC	CAWSRGKYEQYF
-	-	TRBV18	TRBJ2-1	TGTGCCAGCTCACCGACAATATTTGAGGGCCGCTATGAGCAGTTCTTC	CASSPTIFEGRYEQFF
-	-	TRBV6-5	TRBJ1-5	TGTGCCAGCACACCCTTCGAGGGAGGCAATCAGCCCCAGCATTTT	CASTPFEGGNQPQHF
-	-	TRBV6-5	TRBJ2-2	TGTGCCAGCAATAACAGGTTCTCGAACACCGGGGAGCTGTTTTTT	CASNNRFSNTGELFF
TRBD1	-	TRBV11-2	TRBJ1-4	TGTGCCAGCAGCACTCGGACAGGTGGGAATGAAAAACTGTTTTTT	CASSTRTGGNEKLFF
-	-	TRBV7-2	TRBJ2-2	TGTGCCAGCAGCTTTAGCAGGGGGGCCACCGGGGAGCTGTTTTTT	CASSFSRGATGELFF
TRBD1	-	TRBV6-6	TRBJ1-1	TGTGCCAGCAGATACAGGGGGACTGAAGCTTTCTTT	CASRYRGTEAFF
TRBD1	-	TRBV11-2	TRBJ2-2	TGTGCCAGCAGCCCGGACAGGCGGGAGCTGTTTTTT	CASSPDRRELFF
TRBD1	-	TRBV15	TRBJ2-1	TGTGCCACCAGCAGAGACGGGACAGCCCGCAATGAGCAGTTCTTC	CATSRDGTARNEQFF
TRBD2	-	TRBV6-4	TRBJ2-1	TGTGCCAGCAGTGACAGGGCAGCGGGAGACCGGAATGAGCAGTTCTTC	CASSDRAAGDRNEQFF
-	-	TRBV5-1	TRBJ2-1	TGCGCCAGCAGCTTGGATAGGGGAACCCCCTACAATGAGCAGTTCTTC	CASSLDRGTPYNEQFF
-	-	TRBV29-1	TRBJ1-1	TGCAGCGTTGGGGGGGAGAACACTGAAGCTTTCTTT	CSVGGENTEAFF
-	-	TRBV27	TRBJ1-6	TGTGCCAGCAGACAGACGGGGAATTCACCCCTCCACTTT	CASRQTGNSPLHF
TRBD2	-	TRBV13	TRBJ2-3	TGTGCCAGCAGCCCGATGACTAGCGACCAAATCCATACGCAGTATTTT	CASSPMTSDQIHTQYF
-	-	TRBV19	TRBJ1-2	TGTGCCAGTAGCCGAGAGGTCTATGGCTACACCTTC	CASSREVYGYTF
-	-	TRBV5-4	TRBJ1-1	TGTGCCAGCAGCCAGAACACTGAAGCTTTCTTT	CASSQNTEAFF
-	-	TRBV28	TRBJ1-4	TGTGCCAGCAGTTTGACGGAGGGGAGAGAAAAACTGTTTTTT	CASSLTEGREKLFF
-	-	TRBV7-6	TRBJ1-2	TGTGCCAGCAGCCAACAAGGGGCTGGCTACACCTTC	CASSQQGAGYTF
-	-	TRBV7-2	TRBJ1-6	TGTGCCAGCAGCCCCCGGGTCAGGGGTAATTCACCCCTCCACTTT	CASSPRVRGNSPLHF
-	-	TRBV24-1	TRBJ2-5	TGTGCCACCAGGGGCGGGGAAGAGACCCAGTACTTC	CATRGGEETQYF
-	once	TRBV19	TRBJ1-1	TGTGCCAGTAGTGGGGGCTTGGGCACTGAAGCTTTCTTT	CASSGGLGTEAFF
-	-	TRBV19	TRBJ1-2	TGTGCCAGTAGTATCGGGGATGGCTACACCTTC	CASSIGDGYTF
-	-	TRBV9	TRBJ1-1	TGTGCCAGCAGCGATCGTCGGGGGGGACTGAACACTGAAGCTTTCTTT	CASSDRRGGLNTEAFF